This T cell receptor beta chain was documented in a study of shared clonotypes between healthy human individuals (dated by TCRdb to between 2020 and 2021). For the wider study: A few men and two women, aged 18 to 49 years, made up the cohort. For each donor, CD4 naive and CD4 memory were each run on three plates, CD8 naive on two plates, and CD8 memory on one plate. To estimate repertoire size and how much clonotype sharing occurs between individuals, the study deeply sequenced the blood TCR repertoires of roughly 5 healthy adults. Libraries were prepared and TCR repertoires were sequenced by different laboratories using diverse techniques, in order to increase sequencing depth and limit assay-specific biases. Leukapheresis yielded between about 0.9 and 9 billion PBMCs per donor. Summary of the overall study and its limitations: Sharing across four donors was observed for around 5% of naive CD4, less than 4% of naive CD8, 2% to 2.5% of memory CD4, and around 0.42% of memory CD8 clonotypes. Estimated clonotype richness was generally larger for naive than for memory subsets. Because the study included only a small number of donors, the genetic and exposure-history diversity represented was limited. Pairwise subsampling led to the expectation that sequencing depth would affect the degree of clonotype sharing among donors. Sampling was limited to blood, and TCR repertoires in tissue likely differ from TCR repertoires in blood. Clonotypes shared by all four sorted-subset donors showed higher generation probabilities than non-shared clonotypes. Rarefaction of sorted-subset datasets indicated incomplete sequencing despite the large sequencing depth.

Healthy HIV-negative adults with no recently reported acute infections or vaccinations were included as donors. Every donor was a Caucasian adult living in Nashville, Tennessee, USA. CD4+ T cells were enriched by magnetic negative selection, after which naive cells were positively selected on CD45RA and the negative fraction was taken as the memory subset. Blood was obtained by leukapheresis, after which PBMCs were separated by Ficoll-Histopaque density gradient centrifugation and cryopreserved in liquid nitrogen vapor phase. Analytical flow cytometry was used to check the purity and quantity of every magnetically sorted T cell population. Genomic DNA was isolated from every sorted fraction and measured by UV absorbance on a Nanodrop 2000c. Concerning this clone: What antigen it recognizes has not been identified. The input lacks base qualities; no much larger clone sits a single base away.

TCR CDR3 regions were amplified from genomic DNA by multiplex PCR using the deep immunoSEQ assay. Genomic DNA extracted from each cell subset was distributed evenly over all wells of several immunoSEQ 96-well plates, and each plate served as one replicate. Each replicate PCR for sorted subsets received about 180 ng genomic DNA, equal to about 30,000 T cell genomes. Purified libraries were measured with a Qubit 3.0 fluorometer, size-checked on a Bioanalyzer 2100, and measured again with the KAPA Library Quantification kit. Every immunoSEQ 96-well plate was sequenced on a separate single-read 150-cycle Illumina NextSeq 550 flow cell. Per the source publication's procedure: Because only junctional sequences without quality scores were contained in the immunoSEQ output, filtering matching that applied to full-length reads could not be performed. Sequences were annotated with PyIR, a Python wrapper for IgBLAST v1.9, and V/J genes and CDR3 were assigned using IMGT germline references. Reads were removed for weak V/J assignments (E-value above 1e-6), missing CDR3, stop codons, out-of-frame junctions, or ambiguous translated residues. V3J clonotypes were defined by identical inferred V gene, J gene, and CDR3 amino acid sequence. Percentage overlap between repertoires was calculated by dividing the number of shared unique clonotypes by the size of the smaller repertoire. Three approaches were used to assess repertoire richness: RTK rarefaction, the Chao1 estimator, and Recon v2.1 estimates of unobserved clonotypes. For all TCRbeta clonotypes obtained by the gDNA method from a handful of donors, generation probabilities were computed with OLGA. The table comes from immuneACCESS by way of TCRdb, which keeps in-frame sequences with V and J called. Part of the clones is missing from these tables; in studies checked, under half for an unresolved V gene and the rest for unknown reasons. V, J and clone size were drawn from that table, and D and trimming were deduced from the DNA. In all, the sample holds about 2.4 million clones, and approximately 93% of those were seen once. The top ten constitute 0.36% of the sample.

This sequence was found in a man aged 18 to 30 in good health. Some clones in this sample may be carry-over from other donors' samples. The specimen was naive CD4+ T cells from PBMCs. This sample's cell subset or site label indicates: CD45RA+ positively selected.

The CDR3 loop reads CASSSTGEVAYEQYF. The nucleotide sequence reads TGTGCCAGCAGTTCGACAGGGGAAGTTGCTTACGAGCAGTACTTC. The rearrangement joined TRBV28 to TRBJ2-7; the central 8 bases match TRBD1. CDR1 and CDR2 are drawn from the germline V gene: MDHEN, SYDVKM. Unmatched junction bases come to 9, with V trimmed by 4 bases and J by 4 bases. The cysteine opens and the phenylalanine closes a CDR3 of 15 amino acids. Only CDR3 DNA is held: 45 bases, read in frame from base 1.